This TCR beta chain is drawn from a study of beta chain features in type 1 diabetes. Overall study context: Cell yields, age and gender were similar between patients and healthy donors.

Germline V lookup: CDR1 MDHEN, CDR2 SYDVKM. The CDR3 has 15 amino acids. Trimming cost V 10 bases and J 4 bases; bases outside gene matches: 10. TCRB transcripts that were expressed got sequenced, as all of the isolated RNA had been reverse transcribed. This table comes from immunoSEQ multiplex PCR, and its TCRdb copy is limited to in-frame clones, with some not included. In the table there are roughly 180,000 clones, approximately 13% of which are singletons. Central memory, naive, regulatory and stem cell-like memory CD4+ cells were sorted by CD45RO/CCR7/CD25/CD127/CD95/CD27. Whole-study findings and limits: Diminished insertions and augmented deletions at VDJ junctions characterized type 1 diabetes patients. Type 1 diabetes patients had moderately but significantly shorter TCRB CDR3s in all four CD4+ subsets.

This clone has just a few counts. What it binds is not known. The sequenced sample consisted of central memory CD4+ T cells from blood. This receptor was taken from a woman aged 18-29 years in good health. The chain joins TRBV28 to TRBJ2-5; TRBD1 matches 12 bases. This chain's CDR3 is CATWGGTGGLETQYF. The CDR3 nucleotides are TGTGCCACCTGGGGGGGGACAGGGGGCCTAGAGACCCAGTACTTC.